These 26 T cell receptor beta chains were sequenced from one sample in a study of shared clonotypes between healthy human individuals. Generated by immunoSEQ multiplex PCR, the TCRdb table keeps only in-frame clones and is missing some. This table holds millions of clones, more than 85% found once. The sequenced sample was naive CD4+ T cells from PBMCs. Subset described: CD45RA+ positively selected. Source of these receptors: a man aged 18 to 35 in good health. Some clones in this sample may be carry-over from other donors' samples.

Details on this clone: This same CDR3 is encoded by further DNA sequences in the sample. V and J are TRBV7-3 and TRBJ2-7; possibly TRBD1 for D (5 bases). The V gene lost 5 bases and the J gene lost 0 bases, with 11 bases spanning the gap. Germline assignment: CDR1 SGHTA and CDR2 FQGTGA. CDR3 length: 14 amino acids. CDR3 nucleotide sequence: TGTGCCAGCAGCCCCGGAAGGGGCTCCTACGAGCAGTACTTC. Translated: CASSPGRGSYEQYF. The complete variable domain, with remaining parts taken from reference TRBV7-3 and TRBJ2-7, reads GAGVSQTPSNKVTEKGKYVELRCDPISGHTALYWYRQSLGQGPEFLIYFQGTGAADDSGLPNDRFFAVRPEGSVSTLKIQRTERGDSAVYLCASSPGRGSYEQYFGPGTRLTVT.

V gene TRBV11-2 combines with J gene TRBJ1-2; TRBD1 aligns across 11 bases. This CDR3 has 15 amino acids. The junction had 3 bases not matched to a gene; V was cut back by 2 bases and J by 4 bases. CDR1 is SGHAT and CDR2 is FQNNGV in the germline V gene. Here the CDR3 DNA reads TGTGCCAGCAGCTTAACCGGGACAGGGGGCTATGGCTACACCTTC. Its translation: CASSLTGTGGYGYTF. Looking up the rest from reference TRBV11-2 and TRBJ1-2 gives the full variable domain: EAGVAQSPRYKIIEKRQSVAFWCNPISGHATLYWYQQILGQGPKLLIQFQNNGVVDDSQLPKDRFSAERLKGVDSTLKIQPAKLEDSAVYLCASSLTGTGGYGYTFGSGTRLTVV.

The rearrangement links TRBV7-9 to TRBJ2-2, with D possibly being TRBD2 (6 bases). The germline gives CDR1 SEHNR, CDR2 FQNEAQ (reference sequence). Between the trimmed V and J ends, which lost 5 bases and 2 bases, there was a span of 15 bases. This CDR3 has 16 amino acids. Written as DNA, the CDR3 is TGTGCCAGCAGCCAACTAGGCGGGATTAACACCGGGGAGCTGTTTTTT. It codes for CASSQLGGINTGELFF.

This clone is a singleton in its sample. This chain uses TRBV7-3 with TRBJ2-3; D not certain. The V end was cut by 5 bases, the J end by 4 bases, with 16 bases between. The CDR3 spans 15 residues. Germline V gene lookup returns CDR1 SGHTA and CDR2 FQGTGA. CDR3 sequence: CASSRARSLSDTQYF. As DNA, the CDR3 is TGTGCCAGCAGCCGTGCGCGCAGTTTATCAGATACGCAGTATTTT.

The V and J genes are TRBV2 and TRBJ2-1, with unresolved D. The V end was cut by 4 bases, the J end by 0 bases, with 10 bases between. The V gene's germline CDR1 is SNHLY and CDR2 FYNNEI. This CDR3 spans 15 amino acids. CDR3: CASSGPTSSYNEQFF. Here the CDR3 DNA reads TGTGCCAGCAGTGGTCCCACGAGCTCCTACAATGAGCAGTTCTTC.

V gene TRBV6-5 combines with J gene TRBJ2-3; D gene uncertain. The germline CDR1 and CDR2 sequences are MNHEY and SVGAGI. Trimming took 6 bases from V and 6 from J, leaving 16 bases between them. This CDR3 contains 14 residues. In DNA, the CDR3 is TGTGCCAGCAGGCGAGCCCGAAAGGTGGATACGCAGTATTTT. This encodes CASRRARKVDTQYF.

The rearrangement links TRBV19 to TRBJ2-3; D gene ambiguous. There are 16 residues in the CDR3. Germline V lookup: CDR1 LNHDA, CDR2 SQIVND (reference sequence). Trimming took off 5 bases at V and 0 bases at J, with 15 bases between the two ends. Here the CDR3 reads CASSQSPGASTDTQYF. The DNA for the CDR3 is TGTGCCAGTAGTCAAAGTCCCGGTGCCAGCACAGATACGCAGTATTTT.

J is TRBJ2-5 and V is TRBV28; D is undetermined. The CDR3 length is 12 residues. Looked up from germline, CDR1 is MDHEN and CDR2 is SYDVKM. Trimming took 4 bases from V and 6 from J, leaving 9 bases between them. CDR3 bases: TGTGCCAGCAGTTCGGACGCTAAGACCCAGTACTTC. Translated, it gives CASSSDAKTQYF.

A remark on this clone: The sample contains more than one DNA sequence encoding this CDR3. The V gene is TRBV20-1, the J gene TRBJ2-7; D not resolved. The V gene's germline CDR1 is DFQATT and CDR2 SNEGSKA (reference sequence). This CDR3 region has 10 residues. V lost 3 bases to trimming and J lost 4 bases, with 4 bases between them. CDR3 residues: CSARQYEQYF. In nucleotides, the CDR3 is TGCAGTGCTAGGCAGTACGAGCAGTACTTC.

This chain uses TRBV18 with TRBJ1-1; D perhaps matches TRBD1 (6 bases). The CDR3 is made up of 15 amino acids. The germline V gene has CDR1 KGHSH and CDR2 LQKENI. V lost 1 base and J 5 bases, leaving 14 bases between the germline ends. This chain's CDR3 is CASSPRPRGWTEAFF. The CDR3 region has the DNA TGTGCCAGCTCACCACGTCCCAGGGGATGGACTGAAGCTTTCTTT.

The chain joins TRBV7-9 to TRBJ1-5; D not certain. With 5 bases removed from V and 7 bases from J, the gap between germline ends came to 18 bases. This CDR3 comprises 15 residues. Germline V gene sequence: CDR1 SEHNR, CDR2 FQNEAQ (reference sequence). CDR3 in DNA: TGTGCCAGCAGCCTAACCACCGGACCCCCCCAGCCCCAGCATTTT. Translating gives CASSLTTGPPQPQHF.

Note on this clone: The sample contains more than one DNA sequence encoding this CDR3. The rearrangement links TRBV11-3 to TRBJ2-3, with TRBD1 as a possible D gene (7 bases). Germline CDR1 SGHNT, CDR2 YENEEA. The CDR3 consists of 14 residues. The V gene lost 1 base and the J gene lost 6 bases, with 11 bases spanning the gap. For the CDR3, the DNA is TGTGCCAGCAGCTTAGGGCAGGGGGGCGATACGCAGTATTTT. Its translation is CASSLGQGGDTQYF.

The chain links TRBV19 to TRBJ2-5; weak D call: TRBD1 (6 bases). The V gene lost 8 bases and the J gene lost 4 bases, with 14 bases spanning the gap. The CDR3 has 13 residues. Germline V gene lookup returns CDR1 LNHDA and CDR2 SQIVND (reference sequence). The CDR3 DNA follows: TGTGCCAGTTCTAGGGGGATGTTAGAGACCCAGTACTTC. Translating gives CASSRGMLETQYF.

The J gene is TRBJ2-1, the V gene TRBV7-9, with a tentative D call TRBD1 (5 bases). The CDR3 has 16 amino acids. V was pared by 4 bases and J by 5 bases, with 18 bases between. Germline CDR1 reads SEHNR; CDR2 reads FQNEAQ (reference sequence). CDR3 sequence reads: CASSSWTTLPNNEQFF. The CDR3 nucleotides read TGTGCCAGCAGCTCCTGGACAACCCTACCGAACAATGAGCAGTTCTTC.

This clone has just one count. J is TRBJ2-1 and V is TRBV7-8; possibly TRBD1 for D (6 bases). The CDR3 is made up of 14 amino acids. V gave up 3 bases and J gave up 2 bases, with 8 bases separating them. CDR1 and CDR2 (germline): SGHVS, FQNEAQ. The CDR3 DNA sequence: TGTGCCAGCAGCTTCAGGGGCCCCTACAATGAGCAGTTCTTC. Translating gives CASSFRGPYNEQFF.

The rearrangement uses TRBV6-5 and TRBJ2-7; TRBD1 might be the D (6 bases). This CDR3 has 14 residues. Germline V gene sequence: CDR1 MNHEY, CDR2 SVGAGI. Trimming pared 5 bases from V and 3 bases from J, leaving 14 bases between. The CDR3 sequence is CASSLGTSFYEQYF. As DNA, the CDR3 is TGTGCCAGCAGTCTCGGGACATCCTTCTACGAGCAGTACTTC.

This chain uses TRBV5-1 with TRBJ2-7; tentatively, D is TRBD1 or TRBD2 (7 bases each). Per germline, CDR1 SGHRS and CDR2 YFSETQ. CDR3 size: 15 residues. Trimming left V 4 bases short and J 0 bases short, with 14 bases between. The CDR3 region is CASSRGAGGSYEQYF. CDR3 DNA sequence: TGCGCCAGCAGCCGGGGGGCAGGGGGCTCCTACGAGCAGTACTTC.

The chain uses TRBV2 and TRBJ1-2; no clear D. The germline V and J ends were trimmed by 7 bases and 7 bases, with 22 bases remaining between them. CDR1 is SNHLY, CDR2 FYNNEI, per germline. The CDR3 loop spans 15 amino acids. Here the CDR3 reads CASTAGPVPIRGYTF. In DNA, the CDR3 is TGTGCCAGCACTGCCGGCCCCGTACCTATACGTGGCTACACCTTC.

This clone was seen just once. The gene calls are TRBV7-3 and TRBJ2-1; D is ambiguous. V was clipped by 5 bases and J by 8 bases, with 13 bases between them. Germline V CDR1 and CDR2: SGHTA, FQGTGA. The CDR3 is 13 amino acids. The CDR3, as DNA: TGTGCCAGCAGCACTGGACCACGGGATGAGCAGTTCTTC. Translated: CASSTGPRDEQFF.

The V and J genes are TRBV30 and TRBJ2-3, with TRBD2 matching 11 bases. Germline V lookup: CDR1 GTSNPN, CDR2 SVGIG (reference sequence). The CDR3 has 16 residues. J lost 3 bases, V lost 2 bases, and 7 bases had no gene match. CDR3 DNA sequence: TGTGCCTGGAGTAACTTTCGACTAGCGGGGACAGATACGCAGTATTTT. Protein sequence: CAWSNFRLAGTDTQYF.

The chain combines TRBV18 with TRBJ1-2, with D tentatively TRBD1 (5 bases). The length of the CDR3 is 15 residues. From germline, CDR1 is KGHSH and CDR2 LQKENI. V was cut by 1 base and J by 1 base, with 10 bases left in between. In DNA form, the CDR3 reads TGTGCCAGCTCACCACAAGAGGGGATTAACTATGGCTACACCTTC. Translated, it gives CASSPQEGINYGYTF.

This chain links TRBV7-9 with TRBJ1-4; 7 bases match TRBD1. The CDR3 loop spans 14 amino acids. V shed 4 bases, J shed 6 bases, and the junction held 5 bases outside the gene matches. Looked up from germline, CDR1 is SEHNR and CDR2 is FQNEAQ (reference sequence). The CDR3 DNA follows: TGTGCCAGCAGCTCGACAGGGATGGATGAAAAACTGTTTTTT. It is translated as CASSSTGMDEKLFF.

The chain couples TRBV28 to TRBJ1-3, with D tentatively TRBD1 (6 bases). The germline gives CDR1 MDHEN, CDR2 SYDVKM. The CDR3 is 16 amino acids. Trimming removed 11 bases at V and 0 bases at J, with 20 bases between. CDR3 loop: CAANKPGGISGNTIYF. The DNA of the CDR3 is TGTGCCGCCAATAAACCGGGGGGCATCTCTGGAAACACCATATATTTT.

Comments on this clone: Within the sample, other DNA sequences also encode this same CDR3. This chain connects TRBV11-2 to TRBJ1-2, with a possible D match to TRBD1 (5 bases). Trimming took off 5 bases at V and 0 bases at J, with 7 bases between the two ends. This CDR3 is 13 amino acids long. Germline V gene data show CDR1 as SGHAT and CDR2 as FQNNGV. The CDR3 loop reads CASSPGPNYGYTF. The CDR3 DNA is TGTGCCAGCAGCCCGGGGCCTAACTATGGCTACACCTTC.

This chain joins TRBV6-5 and TRBJ2-3, with a tentative D call TRBD2 (7 bases). Trimming left V 7 bases short and J 3 bases short, with 17 bases between. Looked up from germline, CDR1 is MNHEY and CDR2 is SVGAGI. This CDR3 spans 15 amino acids. CDR3 in amino acids: CASTNGGRVTDTQYF. CDR3 in DNA: TGTGCCAGCACCAACGGGGGGCGCGTGACAGATACGCAGTATTTT.

The chain links TRBV5-1 to TRBJ2-1; 11 positions agree with TRBD1. V was clipped by 4 bases and J by 6 bases; unmatched bases: 6. The CDR3 is 15 residues long. The germline V gene encodes CDR1 SGHRS and CDR2 YFSETQ. CDR3 sequence: CASSPGQGVINEQFF. The CDR3 region has the DNA TGCGCCAGCAGCCCGGGACAGGGGGTTATCAATGAGCAGTTCTTC.